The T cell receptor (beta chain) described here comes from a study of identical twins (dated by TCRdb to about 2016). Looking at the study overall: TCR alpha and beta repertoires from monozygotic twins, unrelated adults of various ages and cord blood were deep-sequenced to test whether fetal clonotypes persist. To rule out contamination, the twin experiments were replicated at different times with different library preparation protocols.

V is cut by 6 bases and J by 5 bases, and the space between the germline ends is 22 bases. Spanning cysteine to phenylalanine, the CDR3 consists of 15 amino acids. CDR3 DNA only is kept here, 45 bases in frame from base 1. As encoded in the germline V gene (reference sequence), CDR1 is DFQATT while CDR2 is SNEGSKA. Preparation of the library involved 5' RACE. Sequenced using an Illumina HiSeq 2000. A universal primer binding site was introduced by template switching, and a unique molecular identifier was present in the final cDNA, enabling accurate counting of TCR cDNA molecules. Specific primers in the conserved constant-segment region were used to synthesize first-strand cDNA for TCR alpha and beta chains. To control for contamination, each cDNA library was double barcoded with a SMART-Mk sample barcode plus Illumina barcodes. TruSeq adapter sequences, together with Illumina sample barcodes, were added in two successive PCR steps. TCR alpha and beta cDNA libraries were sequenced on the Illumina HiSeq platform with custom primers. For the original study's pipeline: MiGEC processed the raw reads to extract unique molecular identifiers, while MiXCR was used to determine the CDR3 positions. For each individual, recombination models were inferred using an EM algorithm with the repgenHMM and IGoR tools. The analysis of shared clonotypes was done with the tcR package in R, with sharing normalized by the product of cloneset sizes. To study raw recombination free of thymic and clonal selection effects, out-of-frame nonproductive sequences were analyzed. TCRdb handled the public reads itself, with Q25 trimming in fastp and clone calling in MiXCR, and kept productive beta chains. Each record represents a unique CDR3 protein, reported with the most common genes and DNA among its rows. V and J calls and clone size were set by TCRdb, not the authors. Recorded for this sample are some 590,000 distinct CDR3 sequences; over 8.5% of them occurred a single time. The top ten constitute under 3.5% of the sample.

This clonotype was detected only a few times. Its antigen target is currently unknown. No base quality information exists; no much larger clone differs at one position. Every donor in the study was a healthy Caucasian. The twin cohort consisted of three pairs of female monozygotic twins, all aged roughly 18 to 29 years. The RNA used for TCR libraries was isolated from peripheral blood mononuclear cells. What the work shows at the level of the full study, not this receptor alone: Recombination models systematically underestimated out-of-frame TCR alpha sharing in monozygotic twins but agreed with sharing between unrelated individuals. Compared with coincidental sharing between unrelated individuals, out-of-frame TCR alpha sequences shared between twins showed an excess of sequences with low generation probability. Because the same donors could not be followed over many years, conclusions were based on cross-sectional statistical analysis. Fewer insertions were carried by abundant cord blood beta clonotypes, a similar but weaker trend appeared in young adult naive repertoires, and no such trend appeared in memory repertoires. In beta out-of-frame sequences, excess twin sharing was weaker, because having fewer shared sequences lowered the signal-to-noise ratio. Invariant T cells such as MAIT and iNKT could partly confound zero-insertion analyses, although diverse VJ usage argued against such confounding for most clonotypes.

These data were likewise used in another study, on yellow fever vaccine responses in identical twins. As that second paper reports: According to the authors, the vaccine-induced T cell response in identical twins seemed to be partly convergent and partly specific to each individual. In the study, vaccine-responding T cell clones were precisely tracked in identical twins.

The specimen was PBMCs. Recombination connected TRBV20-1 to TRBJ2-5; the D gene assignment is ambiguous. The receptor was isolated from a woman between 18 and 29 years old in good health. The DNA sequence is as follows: TGCAGTGCCACGAGCCCGGACGTTAGGGCGGAGACCCAGTACTTC. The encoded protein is CSATSPDVRAETQYF.